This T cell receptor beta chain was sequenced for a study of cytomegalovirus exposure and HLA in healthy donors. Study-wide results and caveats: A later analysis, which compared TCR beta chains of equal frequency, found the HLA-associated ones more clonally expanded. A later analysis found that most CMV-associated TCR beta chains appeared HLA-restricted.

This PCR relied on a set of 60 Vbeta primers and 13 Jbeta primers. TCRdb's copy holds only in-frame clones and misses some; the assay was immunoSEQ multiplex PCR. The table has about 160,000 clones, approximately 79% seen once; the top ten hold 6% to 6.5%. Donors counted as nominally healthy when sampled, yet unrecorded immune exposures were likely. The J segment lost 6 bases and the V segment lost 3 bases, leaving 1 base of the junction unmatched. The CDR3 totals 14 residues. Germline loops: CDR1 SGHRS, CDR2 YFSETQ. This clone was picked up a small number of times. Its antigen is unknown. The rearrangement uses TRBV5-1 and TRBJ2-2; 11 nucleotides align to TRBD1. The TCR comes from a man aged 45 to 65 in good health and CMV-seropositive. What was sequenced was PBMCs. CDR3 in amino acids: CASSSGQGAGELFF. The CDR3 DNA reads TGCGCCAGCAGCTCGGGACAGGGGGCCGGGGAGCTGTTTTTT.